Below are 18 T cell receptor beta chains sequenced from a single sample in a study of human T cells and chemical hapten exposure. TCRdb re-analysed the 5' RACE reads in MiXCR, keeping a single row per CDR3 protein. The repertoire holds roughly 120,000 distinct CDR3 sequences, with approximately 20% as singletons. It was unfractionated whole blood from which total RNA was extracted. The receptors derive from a human donor in good health.

The V and J genes are TRBV6-1 and TRBJ2-1, with 15 bases matching TRBD2. The CDR3 consists of 15 residues. V lost 5 bases and J lost 7; bases outside the gene matches: 3. Germline assignment: CDR1 MNHNS and CDR2 SASEGT. CDR3 sequence (DNA): TGTGCCAGCAGTACCGGACTAGCGGGAGGGAATGAGCAGTTCTTC. Its protein product is CASSTGLAGGNEQFF.

The CDR3 sequence: CSATRQVADTQYF. The CDR3 DNA is TGCAGTGCTACTCGCCAGGTAGCCGATACGCAGTATTTT. The J gene is TRBJ2-3, the V gene TRBV20-1; D ambiguous. Per germline, CDR1 DFQATT and CDR2 SNEGSKA (reference sequence). Between the trimmed V and J ends, which lost 4 bases and 6 bases, there was a span of 14 bases. CDR3 size: 13 residues.

The chain links TRBV12-3 or TRBV12-4 to TRBJ2-2, with 7 bases identical to TRBD1. The CDR3 length is 15 residues. J was trimmed by 6 bases and V by 6 bases; bases with no gene match: 10. The CDR3 sequence: CASSPQGGWAGELFF. The CDR3 DNA reads TGTGCCAGCAGCCCACAAGGGGGCTGGGCCGGGGAGCTGTTTTTT.

The table lists this clonotype with a few counts. The chain uses TRBV28 and TRBJ2-7; D remains ambiguous. The V end lost 2 bases, the J end lost 4 bases, and 12 bases lay between the germline ends. The CDR3 is made up of 14 amino acids. Germline V gene data show CDR1 as MDHEN and CDR2 as SYDVKM. CDR3 coding DNA: TGTGCCAGCAGTTTAACAGTTCCCCGATACGAGCAGTACTTC. This codes for CASSLTVPRYEQYF.

This clonotype was seen a handful of times. The chain has TRBV27 and TRBJ1-6; D might be TRBD1 (5 bases). The CDR3 runs 13 residues. Trimming stripped 7 bases from V and 12 bases from J, with 16 bases between. Germline CDR1 reads MNHEY; CDR2 reads SMNVEV (reference sequence). CDR3 nucleotides: TGTGCCAGCAAATATCTCAGGGTTCTACCCCTCCACTTT. Protein sequence: CASKYLRVLPLHF.

A few counts support this clonotype. V is TRBV20-1 and J is TRBJ2-3, with 8 nucleotides matching TRBD1. This CDR3 has 13 amino acids. V was clipped by 6 bases and J by 5 bases; unmatched bases: 7. The V gene's germline CDR1 is DFQATT and CDR2 SNEGSKA (reference sequence). The CDR3 protein is CSALTGDLDTQYF. In DNA form, the CDR3 reads TGCAGTGCCCTGACAGGGGATCTAGATACGCAGTATTTT.

The chain employs TRBV7-9 and TRBJ2-7; no clear D gene. The CDR3 covers 12 residues. V was pared by 5 bases and J by 4 bases, with 9 bases between. Germline assignment: CDR1 SEHNR and CDR2 FQNEAQ (reference sequence). The CDR3 loop is CASSPAKYEQYF. The DNA for the CDR3 is TGTGCCAGCAGCCCCGCGAAGTACGAGCAGTACTTC.

The chain has TRBV28 and TRBJ2-5; no definite D call. The V end lost 4 bases, the J end lost 9 bases, and 12 bases lay between the germline ends. Germline V gene lookup returns CDR1 MDHEN and CDR2 SYDVKM. This CDR3 contains 12 residues. The CDR3 loop reads CASSYTLYAQYF. DNA for the CDR3: TGTGCCAGCAGTTACACCCTATACGCCCAGTACTTC.

The chain combines TRBV12-3 or TRBV12-4 with TRBJ2-7; a weak D match, TRBD1 (6 bases). Trimming took 3 bases from V and 0 from J, leaving 9 bases between them. CDR3 size: 14 residues. CDR3 amino acids: CASSFSDSSYEQYF. Written as DNA, the CDR3 is TGTGCCAGCAGTTTTTCGGACAGCTCCTACGAGCAGTACTTC.

The gene calls are TRBV6-6 and TRBJ2-5; perhaps TRBD2 as D (6 bases). This CDR3 is 13 amino acids long. Trimming left V 2 bases short and J 4 bases short, with 8 bases between. CDR1 and CDR2 from the germline V gene are MNHNY and SVGAGI (reference sequence). CDR3 DNA: TGTGCCAGCAGTTACAAGGAGGGAGAGACCCAGTACTTC. Encoded protein: CASSYKEGETQYF.

This clonotype was counted between two and nine times. The chain has TRBV29-1 and TRBJ1-4; D is unclear. Germline CDR1 reads SQVTM; CDR2 reads ANQGSEA. This CDR3 has 12 residues. V dropped 6 bases and J dropped 0 bases, with 5 bases sitting between them. In DNA form, the CDR3 reads TGCAGCGTCGGGACAACTAATGAAAAACTGTTTTTT. It is translated as CSVGTTNEKLFF.

This chain links TRBV15 with TRBJ2-1, with a tentative D call TRBD2 (6 bases). Germline assignment: CDR1 LNHNV and CDR2 YYDKDF (reference sequence). This CDR3 comprises 15 residues. Trimming took 2 bases from V and 7 from J, leaving 15 bases between them. CDR3 coding DNA: TGTGCCACCAGCAGACCTGCCGGGAGAGGTAATGAGCAGTTCTTC. Its protein is CATSRPAGRGNEQFF.

This clonotype was seen a handful of times. J is TRBJ1-2 and V is TRBV14; D perhaps matches TRBD1 (6 bases). CDR1 is SGHDN and CDR2 is FVKESK in the germline V gene. Trimming stripped 5 bases from V and 2 bases from J, with 15 bases between. CDR3 length: 15 amino acids. In DNA, the CDR3 is TGTGCCAGCAGCTACTCCGGACAGAGAAACTATGGCTACACCTTC. Amino acid sequence: CASSYSGQRNYGYTF.

This clonotype showed up many times. J is TRBJ2-2 and V is TRBV7-8; maybe TRBD2 (6 bases). V lost 5 bases and J 6 bases, leaving 13 bases between the germline ends. The CDR3 is 14 amino acids. Germline V CDR1 and CDR2: SGHVS, FQNEAQ. The CDR3 sequence: CASSPMRDAGELFF. CDR3 sequence (DNA): TGTGCCAGCAGCCCCATGCGGGACGCCGGGGAGCTGTTTTTT.

This clonotype was detected only a few times. The chain has TRBV14 and TRBJ2-7; 9 bases fit TRBD2. With 1 base clipped from V and 7 bases from J, the junction kept 2 bases outside the gene matches. CDR1 and CDR2 from the germline V gene are SGHDN and FVKESK. The CDR3 has 13 residues. CDR3 bases: TGTGCCAGCAGCCAAGTGCTAGCGGGGGAGCAGTACTTC. This gives the protein CASSQVLAGEQYF. The full variable domain, in which reference TRBV14 and TRBJ2-7 provide the parts outside the CDR3, is EAGVTQFPSHSVIEKGQTVTLRCDPISGHDNLYWYRRVMGKEIKFLLHFVKESKQDESGMPNNRFLAERTGGTYSTLKVQPAELEDSGVYFCASSQVLAGEQYFGPGTRLTVT.

The chain is built from TRBV7-8 and TRBJ2-1; TRBD2 matches 10 bases. The CDR3 is 16 residues long. Germline V gene sequence: CDR1 SGHVS, CDR2 FQNEAQ. The ends lost 1 base at V and 6 bases at J; junction bases unmatched: 6. The CDR3 loop is CASSLVRTSGANEQFF. The CDR3, as DNA: TGTGCCAGCAGCTTAGTGAGGACTAGCGGAGCCAATGAGCAGTTCTTC.

CDR3 nucleotides: TGTGCCAGCAGCTCACACAGGACAACTAATGAAAAACTGTTTTTT. It yields the protein CASSSHRTTNEKLFF. The chain uses TRBV7-4 and TRBJ1-4, with D possibly TRBD1 on 5 matching bases. Germline V gene sequence: CDR1 SGHVT, CDR2 SQSDAQ. V lost 4 bases and J 0 bases, leaving 9 bases between the germline ends. The CDR3 covers 15 residues.

This clonotype was found a few times. The J gene is TRBJ1-1, the V gene TRBV12-3 or TRBV12-4, with D unresolved. V gave up 7 bases and J gave up 1 base, with 10 bases separating them. The CDR3 runs to 13 residues. CDR3 in amino acids: CASISSTNTEAFF. The CDR3 DNA sequence: TGTGCCAGCATTTCCTCCACGAACACTGAAGCTTTCTTT.